Given below is one TCR beta chain in context. Germline V gives CDR1 SEHNR, CDR2 FQNEAQ (reference sequence). V lost 1 base and J 7 bases, leaving 7 bases between the germline ends. This CDR3 has 13 amino acids. This sample was taken from a study of blood T cell repertoires in COVID-19. Looking at the study overall: Sources were T cells, B-cell-depleted T cells, or PBMCs; the material itself was cDNA or gDNA.

The authors' processing: Amplified reference gene primers provided the basis for estimating nucleated cell counts. The data were produced by immunoSEQ multiplex PCR, yet TCRdb's version contains in-frame clones alone and is incomplete. V, J and clone size derive from that table, while D and trimming were established from the DNA sequence. The sample records about 250,000 clones, around 88% being singletons. The chain combines TRBV7-9 with TRBJ1-4; a possible D gene is TRBD1 (5 bases). Sequencing used peripheral blood. The receptor was isolated from a woman in her twenties or thirties with COVID-19, enrolled during active disease. CDR3 DNA: TGTGCCAGCAGCTTAGGGGGCTTTGAAAAACTGTTTTTT. Translating it yields CASSLGGFEKLFF.